The 9 T cell receptor beta chains in this list originate from one sample, sequenced in a study of blood T cell repertoires in COVID-19. The table came from immunoSEQ multiplex PCR; TCRdb's copy has only in-frame clones and leaves some out. The profile shows approximately 430,000 clones, roughly 85% of them singletons. Sequenced: peripheral blood. These receptors all come from a woman under 40 with active or convalescent COVID-19.

The rearrangement uses TRBV12-3 or TRBV12-4 and TRBJ2-7; no clear D. V was cut by 5 bases and J by 0 bases, with 5 bases left in between. The CDR3 has 12 residues. CDR3 sequence (DNA): TGTGCCAGCAGTCGCAGCTCCTACGAGCAGTACTTC. It is translated as CASSRSSYEQYF.

The chain joins TRBV6-5 to TRBJ2-5, with D possibly TRBD2 on 5 matching bases. The CDR3 covers 13 residues. Germline CDR1 is MNHEY and CDR2 is SVGAGI. Trimming pared 10 bases from V and 4 bases from J, leaving 16 bases between. CDR3: CATTRLMSETQYF. The DNA for the CDR3 is TGTGCCACCACTAGGCTTATGTCAGAGACCCAGTACTTC.

J is TRBJ2-7 and V is TRBV30, with 7 bases aligning to TRBD1. The CDR3 covers 13 residues. Germline V CDR1 and CDR2: GTSNPN, SVGIG (reference sequence). The J segment lost 3 bases and the V segment lost 7 bases, leaving 9 bases of the junction unmatched. CDR3 in amino acids: CAYSTGSSYEQYF. As DNA, the CDR3 is TGTGCCTATTCGACAGGGAGTAGCTACGAGCAGTACTTC.

This chain links TRBV4-1 with TRBJ1-1; no firm D call. V lost 0 bases, J lost 7 bases, and 9 bases lay in between. CDR3 length: 13 amino acids. Germline CDR1 and CDR2: MGHRA and YSYEKL. CDR3 nucleotides: TGCGCCAGCAGCCAAGAAACATACGTTGAAGCTTTCTTT. It is translated as CASSQETYVEAFF.

This clone has just one count. The chain recombines TRBV15 with TRBJ2-7; 9 bases match TRBD1. Germline CDR1 is LNHNV and CDR2 is YYDKDF (reference sequence). The V segment lost 0 bases and the J segment 1 base; nucleotides outside the gene matches: 4. The CDR3 extends over 16 amino acids. CDR3 sequence (DNA): TGTGCCACCAGCAGAGATACCGGGACAGGGTCCTACGAGCAGTACTTC. As protein: CATSRDTGTGSYEQYF.

The J gene is TRBJ1-6, the V gene TRBV3-1 (or the pseudogene TRBV3-2); D may be TRBD1 (5 bases). Germline values: CDR1 LGHDT, CDR2 YNNKEL (reference sequence). The CDR3 covers 15 residues. The V and J ends lost 1 base and 9 bases respectively, with 13 bases between them. The CDR3 protein is CASSQGVGRGSPLHF. The CDR3 bases are TGTGCCAGCAGCCAAGGCGTAGGAAGGGGTTCACCCCTCCACTTT.

The chain recombines TRBV4-1 with TRBJ1-6, with 7 positions matching TRBD1. CDR1 and CDR2 (germline): MGHRA, YSYEKL. J gave up 10 bases and V 0 bases, and 9 bases lay outside the gene matches. The CDR3 sequence is 16 residues long. CDR3 residues: CASSQEFRQGYSPLHF. DNA for the CDR3: TGCGCCAGCAGCCAAGAGTTCAGACAGGGATACTCACCCCTCCACTTT.

The chain couples TRBV6-5 to TRBJ1-2, with 9 bases that match TRBD1. V lost 0 bases, J lost 8 bases, and 10 bases stayed unmatched. This CDR3 has 16 amino acids. CDR1 is MNHEY, CDR2 SVGAGI, per germline. The CDR3, as DNA: TGTGCCAGCAGTTACTCGGATGTGCGACAGGGGGGCGGCTACACCTTC. This codes for CASSYSDVRQGGGYTF.

This clone is a singleton in its sample. The rearrangement links TRBV12-5 to TRBJ2-3; 7 nucleotides line up with TRBD1. In germline, CDR1 is LGHNT, CDR2 FRNRAP. The junction had 13 bases not matched to a gene; V was cut back by 1 base and J by 3 bases. There are 18 residues in the CDR3. CDR3 coding DNA: TGTGCTAGTGGTTTGGCCCTAAAGGACAGGACTCAAACAGATACGCAGTATTTT. This codes for CASGLALKDRTQTDTQYF. Supplemented by reference TRBV12-5 and TRBJ2-3, the full variable domain reads DARVTQTPRHKVTEMGQEVTMRCQPILGHNTVFWYRQTMMQGLELLAYFRNRAPLDDSGMPKDRFSAEMPDATLATLKIQPSEPRDSAVYFCASGLALKDRTQTDTQYFGPGTRLTVL.